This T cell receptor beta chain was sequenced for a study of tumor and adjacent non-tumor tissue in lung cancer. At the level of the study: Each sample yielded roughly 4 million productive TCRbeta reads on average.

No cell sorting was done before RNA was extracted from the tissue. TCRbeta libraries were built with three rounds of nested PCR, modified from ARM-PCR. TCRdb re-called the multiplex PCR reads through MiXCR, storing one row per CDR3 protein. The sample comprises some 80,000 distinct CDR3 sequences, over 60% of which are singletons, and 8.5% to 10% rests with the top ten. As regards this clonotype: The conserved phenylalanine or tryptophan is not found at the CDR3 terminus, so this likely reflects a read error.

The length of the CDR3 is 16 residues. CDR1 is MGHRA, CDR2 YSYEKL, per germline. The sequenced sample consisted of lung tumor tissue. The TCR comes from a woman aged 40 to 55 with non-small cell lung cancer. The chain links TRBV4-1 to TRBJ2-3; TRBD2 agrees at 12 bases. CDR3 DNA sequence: TGCGCCACTGGGACTAGCGGGTCCTATAGCACAGATGCGCAGTATGTT. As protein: CATGTSGSYSTDAQYV.